The next 26 T cell receptor beta chains were all read from a single sample in a study of blood T cell repertoires in COVID-19. Profiling relied on immunoSEQ multiplex PCR, and the TCRdb table lists in-frame clones only, not all of them. The sample gives hundreds of thousands of clones, roughly 87% of which show up once; roughly 0.92% is in the top ten. The source material was peripheral blood. Source of these receptors: a man aged 18 to 35 with COVID-19, enrolled during active disease.

CDR3 sequence reads: CASSYAWISRADTQYF. CDR3 nucleotides: TGTGCCAGCAGTTACGCCTGGATCTCCCGGGCAGATACGCAGTATTTT. The chain carries TRBV6-2 or TRBV6-3 and TRBJ2-3; no clear D. The ends were cut back, 2 bases at V and 4 bases at J, with 16 bases in the middle. CDR3 length equals 16 residues. Germline V gene sequence: CDR1 MNHEY, CDR2 SVGEGT.

The CDR3: CAISEQYGGYTF. The CDR3 DNA sequence: TGTGCCATCAGTGAGCAATACGGTGGCTACACCTTC. The chain recombines TRBV10-3 with TRBJ1-2; the D is unclear. Germline loops: CDR1 ENHRY, CDR2 SYGVKD. Trimming removed 2 bases at V and 7 bases at J, with 8 bases between. CDR3 length: 12 residues.

The V call is TRBV5-1, the J call TRBJ1-1; D gene uncertain. The CDR3 totals 13 residues. V was trimmed by 0 bases and J by 2 bases, leaving 5 bases between them. Germline V gene lookup returns CDR1 SGHRS and CDR2 YFSETQ. The CDR3 region is CASSLAPNTEAFF. DNA for the CDR3: TGCGCCAGCAGCTTGGCCCCTAACACTGAAGCTTTCTTT.

The chain uses TRBV11-2 and TRBJ1-3; D remains ambiguous. The CDR3 consists of 15 residues. The V gene's germline CDR1 is SGHAT and CDR2 FQNNGV. Trimming took 2 bases from V and 0 from J, leaving 8 bases between them. CDR3 residues: CASSLSYYSGNTIYF. The CDR3 region has the DNA TGTGCCAGCAGCTTATCGTACTACTCTGGAAACACCATATATTTT.

The chain recombines TRBV19 with TRBJ1-2; D call uncertain. With 7 bases removed from V and 0 bases from J, the gap between germline ends came to 9 bases. The CDR3 runs 13 residues. Germline CDR1 reads LNHDA; CDR2 reads SQIVND (reference sequence). CDR3 residues: CASNDGANYGYTF. CDR3 in DNA: TGTGCCAGTAACGACGGAGCTAACTATGGCTACACCTTC.

The chain couples TRBV27 to TRBJ1-1, with a possible D match to TRBD1 (6 bases). V was trimmed by 3 bases and J by 5 bases, leaving 16 bases between them. CDR1 and CDR2 from the germline V gene are MNHEY and SMNVEV (reference sequence). The CDR3 is made up of 15 amino acids. The CDR3 nucleotides are TGTGCCAGCAGTTTTAGGGGGAGTGTGGAGACTGAAGCTTTCTTT. Protein product: CASSFRGSVETEAFF.

V gene TRBV7-9 combines with J gene TRBJ2-3; D uncertain. The length of the CDR3 is 16 residues. Germline-derived CDR1 and CDR2 are SEHNR and FQNEAQ (reference sequence). Trimming removed 5 bases at V and 2 bases at J, with 17 bases between. DNA of the CDR3: TGTGCCAGCAGCCTAAGAAACGGTGAGGTCACAGATACGCAGTATTTT. It translates to CASSLRNGEVTDTQYF.

V gene TRBV21-1 combines with J gene TRBJ2-2; the DNA was not compared with TRBD1, the D call given in the table. TRBV21-1 is deemed a pseudogene. The CDR3 loop spans 15 amino acids. This CDR3 reads CARKLTAPNTGELFF. Here the CDR3 DNA reads TGTGCCAGGAAACTGACAGCACCGAACACCGGGGAGCTGTTTTTT.

The rearrangement uses TRBV2 and TRBJ2-5; TRBD1 matches at 9 bases. Per germline, CDR1 SNHLY and CDR2 FYNNEI. Germline trimming cut 6 bases from V and 1 base from J; bases unmatched to any gene: 6. The length of the CDR3 is 15 residues. The CDR3 DNA reads as TGTGCCAGCAGGGTCCAGGGACAGGGCCAAGAGACCCAGTACTTC. Translated, it gives CASRVQGQGQETQYF.

The count of this clone is one. The rearrangement uses TRBV10-3 and TRBJ2-7; no definite D call. V was pared by 0 bases and J by 4 bases, with 10 bases between. The germline V gene has CDR1 ENHRY and CDR2 SYGVKD. CDR3 length equals 14 residues. CDR3 loop: CAISESKRNYEQYF. As DNA, the CDR3 is TGTGCCATCAGTGAGTCGAAGCGAAATTACGAGCAGTACTTC.

CDR3 in DNA: TGTGCCAGCAGTCGACAAAGGGGGTCCAACACCGGGGAGCTGTTTTTT. Translation gives CASSRQRGSNTGELFF. This chain connects TRBV27 to TRBJ2-2, with a weak D call TRBD1 (6 bases). Trimming stripped 5 bases from V and 2 bases from J, with 15 bases between. The germline V gene encodes CDR1 MNHEY and CDR2 SMNVEV (reference sequence). CDR3 size: 16 residues.

This chain links TRBV3-1 (or the pseudogene TRBV3-2) with TRBJ1-1; 10 nucleotides line up with TRBD1. J lost 4 bases, V lost 4 bases, and 6 bases had no gene match. The CDR3 has 15 residues. CDR1 and CDR2 (germline): LGHDT, YNNKEL (reference sequence). The CDR3 protein is CASSRQGAISTEAFF. CDR3 DNA sequence: TGTGCCAGCAGCCGACAGGGGGCCATTAGCACTGAAGCTTTCTTT.

The chain uses TRBV4-1 and TRBJ2-7; a weak D match, TRBD1 (5 bases). The germline V gene has CDR1 MGHRA and CDR2 YSYEKL. The CDR3 consists of 16 residues. The germline V and J ends were trimmed by 3 bases and 0 bases, with 15 bases remaining between them. The CDR3 region is CASSHYGRDGSYEQYF. CDR3 nucleotides: TGCGCCAGCAGCCACTACGGCAGGGATGGCTCCTACGAGCAGTACTTC.

The chain uses TRBV7-2 and TRBJ2-4; 8 nucleotides line up with TRBD2. The germline V gene has CDR1 SGHTA and CDR2 FQGNSA. The CDR3 sequence is 16 residues long. V dropped 3 bases and J dropped 0; count of bases not matched to a gene: 4. CDR3 in amino acids: CASSFSGVLAKNIQYF. The CDR3 DNA reads as TGTGCCAGCAGCTTTAGCGGGGTACTAGCCAAAAACATTCAGTACTTC.

This clone has just one count. The chain links TRBV18 to TRBJ1-2; possible D gene TRBD1, 6 bases. The CDR3 covers 14 residues. Trimming left V 8 bases short and J 2 bases short, with 15 bases between. Per germline, CDR1 KGHSH and CDR2 LQKENI. DNA for the CDR3: TGTGCCAGCGCAACCAGGGGACCGAACTATGGCTACACCTTC. Its translation: CASATRGPNYGYTF.

In its sample, this clone was seen once. V and J are TRBV5-1 and TRBJ1-4; maybe TRBD1 (5 bases). CDR3 length: 15 residues. The germline CDR1 and CDR2 sequences are SGHRS and YFSETQ. V was trimmed by 0 bases and J by 8 bases, leaving 14 bases between them. The CDR3 nucleotides read TGCGCCAGCAGCTTGGAAGCGGGGCTAAGGGAAAAACTGTTTTTT. The encoded protein is CASSLEAGLREKLFF.

The genes are TRBV24-1 and TRBJ2-1; TRBD2 aligns across 8 bases. Germline V gene data show CDR1 as KGHDR and CDR2 as SFDVKD. V lost 0 bases and J lost 6; bases outside the gene matches: 9. The CDR3 is 17 amino acids. CDR3 DNA: TGTGCCACCAGTGATTTGGAGGGGCTAGCGGGTCTCAATGAGCAGTTCTTC. This translates into CATSDLEGLAGLNEQFF.

The V gene is TRBV2, the J gene TRBJ2-1, with 12 bases lining up with TRBD2. Germline V gene lookup returns CDR1 SNHLY and CDR2 FYNNEI. CDR3 size: 16 residues. V shed 6 bases, J shed 9 bases, and the junction held 12 bases outside the gene matches. CDR3 nucleotide sequence: TGTGCCAGCAGCAAAAGCCTAGCGGGAGGGCCGGGTGAGCAGTTCTTC. Its protein is CASSKSLAGGPGEQFF.

The genes are TRBV4-2 and TRBJ2-7, with D tentatively TRBD2 (6 bases). V lost 1 base and J 5 bases, leaving 18 bases between the germline ends. The CDR3 is 16 residues long. Looked up from germline, CDR1 is LGHNA and CDR2 is YNFKEQ. The CDR3 DNA is TGTGCCAGCAGCCAAGGTGTTAATACGGGAGTCGACGAGCAGTACTTC. Its translation: CASSQGVNTGVDEQYF.

Concerning this clone: The same CDR3 arises from other DNA sequences in this sample as well. The chain carries TRBV10-3 and TRBJ2-5; D is possibly TRBD2 (6 bases). Trimming left V 2 bases short and J 5 bases short, with 6 bases between. This CDR3 has 12 amino acids. CDR1 ENHRY and CDR2 SYGVKD come from the germline V gene. CDR3 in amino acids: CAISEGGETQYF. The CDR3 nucleotides read TGTGCCATCAGTGAGGGAGGGGAGACCCAGTACTTC.

The V call is TRBV10-2, the J call TRBJ2-2, with 10 nucleotides matching TRBD1. The V gene's germline CDR1 is WSHSY and CDR2 SAAADI. There are 17 residues in the CDR3. J was trimmed by 0 bases and V by 6 bases; bases with no gene match: 7. CDR3 nucleotides: TGCGCCAGCAGGAAGGGACAGGGGACCCCGAACACCGGGGAGCTGTTTTTT. This sequence encodes CASRKGQGTPNTGELFF.

V and J are TRBV2 and TRBJ2-7, with 7 bases that match TRBD1. The germline gives CDR1 SNHLY, CDR2 FYNNEI. The CDR3 sequence is 14 residues long. Trimming at V came to 6 bases and at J to 4 bases, leaving 9 bases not matched to a gene. The chain's CDR3 is CASRPGQVLYEQYF. CDR3 coding DNA: TGTGCCAGCAGACCTGGACAGGTCCTATACGAGCAGTACTTC. The full variable domain, its missing parts supplied by reference TRBV2 and TRBJ2-7, is EPEVTQTPSHQVTQMGQEVILRCVPISNHLYFYWYRQILGQKVEFLVSFYNNEISEKSEIFDDQFSVERPDGSNFTLKIRSTKLEDSAMYFCASRPGQVLYEQYFGPGTRLTVT.

CDR3 sequence: CASSPPGDRYNEQFF. In DNA form, the CDR3 reads TGTGCCAGCAGCCCCCCGGGCGACAGGTACAATGAGCAGTTCTTC. This chain links TRBV5-4 with TRBJ2-1; TRBD1 is a possible D gene (6 bases). The CDR3 contains 15 residues. Trimming removed 4 bases from V and 4 bases from J, with 15 bases in between. The germline V gene encodes CDR1 SGHNT and CDR2 YYREEE (reference sequence).

The J gene is TRBJ2-3, the V gene TRBV7-9; 11 bases align to TRBD2. CDR1 and CDR2 (germline): SEHNR, FQNEAQ (reference sequence). The CDR3 extends over 18 amino acids. V dropped 6 bases and J dropped 2; count of bases not matched to a gene: 13. In DNA, the CDR3 is TGTGCCAGCAGTAATAGCGGGAGGGCCTCTGGACCCACAGATACGCAGTATTTT. Encoded protein: CASSNSGRASGPTDTQYF. Supplemented by reference TRBV7-9 and TRBJ2-3, the full variable domain reads DTGVSQNPRHKITKRGQNVTFRCDPISEHNRLYWYRQTLGQGPEFLTYFQNEAQLEKSRLLSDRFSAERPKGSFSTLEIQRTEQGDSAMYLCASSNSGRASGPTDTQYFGPGTRLTVL.

The chain is built from TRBV5-1 and TRBJ2-1; possible D gene TRBD2, 5 bases. CDR1 is SGHRS, CDR2 YFSETQ, per germline. V was shortened by 10 bases and J by 5 bases, with 19 bases between the two germline ends. The CDR3 extends over 14 amino acids. CDR3 protein: CAVTLLGRDNEQFF. For the CDR3, the DNA is TGCGCCGTAACACTACTGGGGAGAGACAATGAGCAGTTCTTC.

The chain is built from TRBV28 and TRBJ1-2; weak D call: TRBD1 (5 bases). The CDR3 covers 14 residues. Germline V gene sequence: CDR1 MDHEN, CDR2 SYDVKM. V was pared by 8 bases and J by 4 bases, with 17 bases between. The CDR3 DNA reads as TGTGCCAGCCGCGGAGGGACTACCGGCTATGGCTACACCTTC. Translating gives CASRGGTTGYGYTF.